This entry is about one TCR beta chain. Its antigen is undetermined. Germline V gives CDR1 SGHVS, CDR2 FNYEAQ. Unmatched junction bases numbered 4, after V lost 0 bases and J lost 7 bases. The CDR3 has 16 residues. These data originate in a study of CD8+ T cells in alopecia areata. The study's findings and limits: Given one nonresponder, whether baseline CD8+ expansion relates to response remains uncertain. It was lesional scalp, especially alopecia totalis/universalis, that showed higher clonality than normal scalp.

Extracted RNA was reverse transcribed, and the resulting cDNA served as sequencing template. Sequencing used immunoSEQ multiplex PCR; TCRdb keeps in-frame clones, though not all of them. Of around 150,000 clones listed, 82% were seen once; the top ten hold roughly 25%. Sample treatment: oral pan-JAK inhibitor, 5-10 mg twice daily. Collection of lesional scalp punch biopsies and peripheral blood was performed in alopecia areata patients. Sorting of CD4+ and CD8+ T cells was performed on PBMCs. The sample consisted of CD8+ T cells sorted from blood, taken at week 4, from a patient treated with tofacitinib. The TCR originated in a human donor with alopecia areata. The genes are TRBV7-6 and TRBJ1-4, with 11 bases that match TRBD1. This CDR3 reads CASSLADRGRGEKLFF. CDR3 nucleotide sequence: TGTGCCAGCAGCTTAGCGGACAGGGGGCGCGGTGAAAAACTGTTTTTT.